The TCR beta chain under discussion was sequenced for a study of shared clonotypes between healthy human individuals. Study details: In total, the donors were two women and a few men aged 18 to 49.

Profiled with immunoSEQ multiplex PCR; TCRdb holds only in-frame clones, not every one. This table has 600,000 to 700,000 clones, 73% appearing once. The sequence derives from a woman aged 30 to 39 in good health. Sequencing input: memory CD4+ T cells sorted from blood. Subset denoted: CD45RA-negative fraction.

The CDR3 DNA is TGTGCCAGTAGTAAGCGGGGGACAGGGTATTCACCCCTCCACTTT. This encodes CASSKRGTGYSPLHF. The J gene is TRBJ1-6, the V gene TRBV19; 9 bases align to TRBD1. Per germline, CDR1 LNHDA and CDR2 SQIVND (reference sequence). The CDR3 has 15 amino acids. V shed 4 bases and J 8 bases; nucleotides not matched to a gene: 6.